The clone carrying this T cell receptor beta chain was detected a few times. Its antigen remains unknown. Indicated time point: sample taken at primary tumor resection. Whole RNA from tumor, nontumor lung or frozen PBMC was sequenced unsorted. Samples were obtained from some 70 donors, all untreated early-stage non-small cell lung cancer patients. Every cDNA TCR molecule received its own unique molecular identifier. In TCRdb, the 5' RACE reads were re-called with MiXCR into one record per CDR3 protein. The sample holds just under 95,000 distinct CDR3 sequences, approximately 12% seen once. The entry originates in a study of spatial heterogeneity in lung cancer. Overall study context: In the raw reads, each unique TCR and UMI combination was present more than ten times on average. Study-wide points: Ubiquitous expanded tumor TCRs were seen in blood more at resection than at follow-up.

Germline CDR1 reads ENHRY; CDR2 reads SYGVKD. The CDR3 totals 14 residues. V lost 6 bases and J lost 6; bases outside the gene matches: 2. The sample consisted of PBMCs, taken at surgery. The rearrangement joins TRBV10-3 to TRBJ1-6; TRBD1 matches at 10 bases. This clonotype originated in a male donor with early-stage non-small cell lung cancer. The CDR3 reads CAIRGDRGNSPLHF. CDR3 nucleotide sequence: TGTGCCATCAGAGGGGACAGGGGTAATTCACCCCTCCACTTT.